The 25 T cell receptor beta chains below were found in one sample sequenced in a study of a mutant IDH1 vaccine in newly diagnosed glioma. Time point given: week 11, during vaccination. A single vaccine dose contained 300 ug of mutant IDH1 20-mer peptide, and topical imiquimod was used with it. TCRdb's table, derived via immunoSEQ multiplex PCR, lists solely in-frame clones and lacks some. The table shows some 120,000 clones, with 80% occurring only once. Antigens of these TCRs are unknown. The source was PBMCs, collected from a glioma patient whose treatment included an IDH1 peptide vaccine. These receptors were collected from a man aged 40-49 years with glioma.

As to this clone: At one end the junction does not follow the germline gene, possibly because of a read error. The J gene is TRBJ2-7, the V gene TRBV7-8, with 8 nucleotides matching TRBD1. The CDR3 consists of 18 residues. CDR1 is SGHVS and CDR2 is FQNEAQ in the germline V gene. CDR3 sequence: CASSLGMFPGQDSYEQYF. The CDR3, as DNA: TGTGCCAGCAGTTTAGGGATGTTTCCGGGACAGGACTCCTACGAGCAGTACTTC.

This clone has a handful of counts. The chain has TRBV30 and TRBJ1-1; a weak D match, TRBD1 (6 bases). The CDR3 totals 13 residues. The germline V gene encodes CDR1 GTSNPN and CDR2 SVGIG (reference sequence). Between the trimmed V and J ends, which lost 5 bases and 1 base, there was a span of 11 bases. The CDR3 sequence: CAWFRGGNTEAFF. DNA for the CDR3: TGTGCCTGGTTCAGGGGCGGGAACACTGAAGCTTTCTTT.

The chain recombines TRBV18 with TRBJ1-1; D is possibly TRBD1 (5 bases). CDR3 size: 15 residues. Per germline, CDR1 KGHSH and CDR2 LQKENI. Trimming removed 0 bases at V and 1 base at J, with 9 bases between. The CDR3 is CASSPPSGPNTEAFF. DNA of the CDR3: TGTGCCAGCTCACCACCGTCAGGGCCGAACACTGAAGCTTTCTTT.

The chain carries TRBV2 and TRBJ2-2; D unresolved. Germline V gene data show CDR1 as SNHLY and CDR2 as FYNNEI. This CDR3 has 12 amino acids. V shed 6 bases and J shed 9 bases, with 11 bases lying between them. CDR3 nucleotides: TGTGCCAGCAGCATATTCTTATGGGAGCTGTTTTTT. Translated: CASSIFLWELFF.

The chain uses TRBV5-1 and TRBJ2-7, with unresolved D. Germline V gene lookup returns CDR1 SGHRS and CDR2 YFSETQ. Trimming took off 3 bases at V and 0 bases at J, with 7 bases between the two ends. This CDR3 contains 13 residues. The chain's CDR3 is CASSSLSSYEQYF. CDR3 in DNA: TGCGCCAGCAGCTCGCTAAGCTCCTACGAGCAGTACTTC.

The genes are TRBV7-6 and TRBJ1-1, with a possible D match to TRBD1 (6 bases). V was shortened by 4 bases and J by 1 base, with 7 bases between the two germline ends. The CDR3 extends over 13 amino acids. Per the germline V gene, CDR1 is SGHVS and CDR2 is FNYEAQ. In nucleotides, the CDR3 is TGTGCCAGCAGCTCACAGGGGAACACTGAAGCTTTCTTT. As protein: CASSSQGNTEAFF.

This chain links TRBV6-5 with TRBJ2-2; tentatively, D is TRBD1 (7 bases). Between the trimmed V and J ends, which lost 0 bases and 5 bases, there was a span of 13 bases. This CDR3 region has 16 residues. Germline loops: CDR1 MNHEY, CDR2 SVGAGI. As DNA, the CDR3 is TGTGCCAGCAGTTACTCGAGGGCAGGGGGGACCGGGGAGCTGTTTTTT. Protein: CASSYSRAGGTGELFF.

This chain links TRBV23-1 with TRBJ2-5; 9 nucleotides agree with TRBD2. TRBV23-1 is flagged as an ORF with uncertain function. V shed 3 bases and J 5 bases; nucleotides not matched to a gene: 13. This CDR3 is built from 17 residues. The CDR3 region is CASSHRKPLAGLETQYF. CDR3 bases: TGCGCCAGCAGTCATCGCAAACCTCTAGCGGGATTGGAGACCCAGTACTTC.

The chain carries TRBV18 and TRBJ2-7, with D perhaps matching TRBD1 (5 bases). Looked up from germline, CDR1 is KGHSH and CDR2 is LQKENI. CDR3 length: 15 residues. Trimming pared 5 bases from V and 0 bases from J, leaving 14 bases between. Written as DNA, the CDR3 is TGTGCCAGCTCAAAGGACATCCCCAGCTCCTACGAGCAGTACTTC. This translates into CASSKDIPSSYEQYF.

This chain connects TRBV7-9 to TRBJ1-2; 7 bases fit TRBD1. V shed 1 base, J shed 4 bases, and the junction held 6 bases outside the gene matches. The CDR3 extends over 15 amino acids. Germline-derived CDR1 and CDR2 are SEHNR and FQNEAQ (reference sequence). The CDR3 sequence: CASSLDLTGSYGYTF. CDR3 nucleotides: TGTGCCAGCAGCTTAGACCTGACAGGGAGCTATGGCTACACCTTC.

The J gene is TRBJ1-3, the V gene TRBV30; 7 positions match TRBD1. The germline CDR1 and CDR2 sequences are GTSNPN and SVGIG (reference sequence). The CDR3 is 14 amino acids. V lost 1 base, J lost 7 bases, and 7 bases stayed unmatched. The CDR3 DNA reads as TGTGCCTGGAGTGGGGACAGCCACAGGAACACCATATATTTT. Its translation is CAWSGDSHRNTIYF.

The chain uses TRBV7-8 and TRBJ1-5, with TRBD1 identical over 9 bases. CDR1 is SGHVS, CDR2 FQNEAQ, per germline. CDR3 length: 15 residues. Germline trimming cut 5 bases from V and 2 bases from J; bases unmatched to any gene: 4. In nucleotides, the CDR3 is TGTGCCAGCAGCCGGACAGGGGCGGGCAATCAGCCCCAGCATTTT. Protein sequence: CASSRTGAGNQPQHF.

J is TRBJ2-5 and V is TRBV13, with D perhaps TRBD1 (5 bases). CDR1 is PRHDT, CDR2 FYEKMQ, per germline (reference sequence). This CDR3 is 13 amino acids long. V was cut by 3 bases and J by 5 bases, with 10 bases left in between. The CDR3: CASSFRVAETQYF. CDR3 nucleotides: TGTGCCAGCAGCTTCAGGGTAGCCGAGACCCAGTACTTC. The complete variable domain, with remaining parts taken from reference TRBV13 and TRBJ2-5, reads AAGVIQSPRHLIKEKRETATLKCYPIPRHDTVYWYQQGPGQDPQFLISFYEKMQSDKGSIPDRFSAQQFSDYHSELNMSSLELGDSALYFCASSFRVAETQYFGPGTRLLVL.

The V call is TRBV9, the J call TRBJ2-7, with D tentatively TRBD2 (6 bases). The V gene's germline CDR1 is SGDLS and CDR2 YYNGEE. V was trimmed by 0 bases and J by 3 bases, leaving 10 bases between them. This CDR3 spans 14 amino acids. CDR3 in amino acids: CASSVAGGFYEQYF. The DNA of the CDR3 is TGTGCCAGCAGCGTAGCTGGAGGGTTCTACGAGCAGTACTTC.

CDR3 in amino acids: CASSLVSVILTDTQYF. The CDR3 DNA follows: TGTGCCAGCAGTTTAGTCTCAGTTATACTCACAGATACGCAGTATTTT. The genes are TRBV28 and TRBJ2-3; D is uncertain. The CDR3 covers 16 residues. The V and J ends lost 2 bases and 2 bases respectively, with 14 bases between them. Germline assignment: CDR1 MDHEN and CDR2 SYDVKM.

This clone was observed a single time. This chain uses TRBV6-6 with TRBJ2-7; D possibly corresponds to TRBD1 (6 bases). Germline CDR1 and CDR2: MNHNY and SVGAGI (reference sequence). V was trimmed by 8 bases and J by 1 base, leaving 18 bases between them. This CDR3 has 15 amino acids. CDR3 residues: CASLWAGAMSYEQYF. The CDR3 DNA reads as TGTGCCAGCCTTTGGGCAGGGGCAATGTCCTACGAGCAGTACTTC.

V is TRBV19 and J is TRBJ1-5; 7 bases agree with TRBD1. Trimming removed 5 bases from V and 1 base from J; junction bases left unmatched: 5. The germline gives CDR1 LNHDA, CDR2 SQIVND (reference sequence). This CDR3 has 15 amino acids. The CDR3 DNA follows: TGTGCCAGTAGTTTAGGGGGCAGAAGCAATCAGCCCCAGCATTTT. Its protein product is CASSLGGRSNQPQHF.

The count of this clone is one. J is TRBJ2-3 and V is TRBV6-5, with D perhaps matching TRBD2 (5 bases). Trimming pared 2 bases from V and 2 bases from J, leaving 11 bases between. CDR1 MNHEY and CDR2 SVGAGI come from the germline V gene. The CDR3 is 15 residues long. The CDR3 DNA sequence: TGTGCCAGCAGTTACCGGGAACGGGCCACAGATACGCAGTATTTT. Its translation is CASSYRERATDTQYF.

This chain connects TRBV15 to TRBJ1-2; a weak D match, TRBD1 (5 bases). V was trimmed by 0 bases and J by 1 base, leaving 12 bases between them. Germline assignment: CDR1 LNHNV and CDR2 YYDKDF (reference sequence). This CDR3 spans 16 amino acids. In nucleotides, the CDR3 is TGTGCCACCAGCAGAGACAGGGAGAGGGATAACTATGGCTACACCTTC. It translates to CATSRDRERDNYGYTF.

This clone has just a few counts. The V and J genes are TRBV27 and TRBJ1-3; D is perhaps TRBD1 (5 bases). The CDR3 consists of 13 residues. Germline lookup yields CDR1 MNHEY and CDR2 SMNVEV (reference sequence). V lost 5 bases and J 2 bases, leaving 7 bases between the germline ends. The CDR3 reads CASSMTAGNTIYF. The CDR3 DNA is TGTGCCAGCAGTATGACAGCTGGAAACACCATATATTTT.

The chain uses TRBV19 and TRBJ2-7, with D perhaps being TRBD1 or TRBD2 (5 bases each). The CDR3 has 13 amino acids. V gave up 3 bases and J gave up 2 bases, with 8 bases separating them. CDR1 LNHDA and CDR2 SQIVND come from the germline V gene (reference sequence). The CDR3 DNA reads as TGTGCCAGTAGTATTCAGGGACCCTACGAGCAGTACTTC. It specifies CASSIQGPYEQYF.

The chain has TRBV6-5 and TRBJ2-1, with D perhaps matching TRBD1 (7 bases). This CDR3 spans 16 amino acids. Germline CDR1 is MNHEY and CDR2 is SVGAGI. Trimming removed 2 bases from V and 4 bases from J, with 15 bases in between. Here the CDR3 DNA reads TGTGCCAGCAGTTACAGGGCAGGGGGGCAATACAATGAGCAGTTCTTC. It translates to CASSYRAGGQYNEQFF.

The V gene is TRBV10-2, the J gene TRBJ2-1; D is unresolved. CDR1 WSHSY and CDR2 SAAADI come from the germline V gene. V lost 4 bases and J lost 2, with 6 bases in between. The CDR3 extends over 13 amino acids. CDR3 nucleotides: TGCGCCAGCAGTGGGTTAGCCTACAATGAGCAGTTCTTC. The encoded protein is CASSGLAYNEQFF.

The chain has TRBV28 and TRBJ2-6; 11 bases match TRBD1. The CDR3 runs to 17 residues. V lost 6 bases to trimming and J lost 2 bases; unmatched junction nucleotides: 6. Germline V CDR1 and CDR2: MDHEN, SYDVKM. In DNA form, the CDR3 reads TGTGCCAGCAGCCGGACAGGGGGCATCGCTGGGGCCAACGTCCTGACTTTC. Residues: CASSRTGGIAGANVLTF.

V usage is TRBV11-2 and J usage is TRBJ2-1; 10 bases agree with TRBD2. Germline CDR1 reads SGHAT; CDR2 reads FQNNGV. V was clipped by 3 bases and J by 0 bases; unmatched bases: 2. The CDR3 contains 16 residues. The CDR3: CASSLASGGSYNEQFF. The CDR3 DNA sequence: TGTGCCAGCAGCTTGGCTAGCGGGGGCTCCTACAATGAGCAGTTCTTC.